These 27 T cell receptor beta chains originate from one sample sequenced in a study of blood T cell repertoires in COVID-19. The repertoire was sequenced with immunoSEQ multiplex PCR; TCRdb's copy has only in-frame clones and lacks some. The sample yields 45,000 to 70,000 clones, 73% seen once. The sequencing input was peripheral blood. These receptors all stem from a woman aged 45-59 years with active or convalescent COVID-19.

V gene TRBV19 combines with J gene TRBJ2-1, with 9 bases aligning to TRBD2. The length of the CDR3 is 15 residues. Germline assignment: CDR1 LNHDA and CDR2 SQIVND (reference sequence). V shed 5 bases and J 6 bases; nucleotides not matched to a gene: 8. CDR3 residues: CASSRWAGGRNEQFF. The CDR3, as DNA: TGTGCCAGTAGTCGATGGGCGGGAGGGCGCAATGAGCAGTTCTTC. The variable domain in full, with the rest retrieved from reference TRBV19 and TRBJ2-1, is DGGITQSPKYLFRKEGQNVTLSCEQNLNHDAMYWYRQDPGQGLRLIYYSQIVNDFQKGDIAEGYSVSREKKESFPLTVTSAQKNPTAFYLCASSRWAGGRNEQFFGPGTRLTVL.

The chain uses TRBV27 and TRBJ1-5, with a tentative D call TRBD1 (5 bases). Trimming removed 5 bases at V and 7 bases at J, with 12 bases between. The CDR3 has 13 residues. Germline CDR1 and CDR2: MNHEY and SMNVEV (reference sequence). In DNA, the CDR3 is TGTGCCAGCAGTGCGCAGGGAAGGCAGCCCCAGCATTTT. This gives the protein CASSAQGRQPQHF.

The CDR3: CASSSYNYGYTF. The CDR3 DNA is TGTGCCAGCAGTTCCTACAACTATGGCTACACCTTC. This sequence joins TRBV27 and TRBJ1-2, with D uncertain. Trimming stripped 4 bases from V and 2 bases from J, with 5 bases between. This CDR3 region has 12 residues. CDR1 is MNHEY, CDR2 SMNVEV, per germline (reference sequence).

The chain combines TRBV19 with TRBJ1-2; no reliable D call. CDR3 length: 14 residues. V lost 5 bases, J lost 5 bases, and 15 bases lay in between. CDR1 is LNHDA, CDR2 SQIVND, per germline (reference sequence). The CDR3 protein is CASSLALEGYGYTF. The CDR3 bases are TGTGCCAGTAGTCTGGCCCTGGAGGGATATGGCTACACCTTC.

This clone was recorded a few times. This chain's CDR3 is CASSQREPTYNSPLHF. The CDR3 nucleotides read TGCGCCAGCAGCCAGAGGGAACCCACCTATAATTCACCCCTCCACTTT. The rearrangement links TRBV5-1 to TRBJ1-6, with no clear D. Germline V CDR1 and CDR2: SGHRS, YFSETQ. This CDR3 has 16 residues. The germline V and J ends were trimmed by 4 bases and 2 bases, with 13 bases remaining between them. Filled out from reference TRBV5-1 and TRBJ1-6, the complete variable domain reads KAGVTQTPRYLIKTRGQQVTLSCSPISGHRSVSWYQQTPGQGLQFLFEYFSETQRNKGNFPGRFSGRQFSNSRSEMNVSTLELGDSALYLCASSQREPTYNSPLHFGNGTRLTVT.

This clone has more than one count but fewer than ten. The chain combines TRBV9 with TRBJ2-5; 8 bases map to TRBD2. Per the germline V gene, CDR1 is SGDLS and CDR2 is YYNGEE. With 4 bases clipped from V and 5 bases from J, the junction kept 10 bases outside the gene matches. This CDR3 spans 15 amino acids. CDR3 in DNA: TGTGCCAGCAGCTCTCGGCCAGCGGGAGTGGAGACCCAGTACTTC. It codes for CASSSRPAGVETQYF.

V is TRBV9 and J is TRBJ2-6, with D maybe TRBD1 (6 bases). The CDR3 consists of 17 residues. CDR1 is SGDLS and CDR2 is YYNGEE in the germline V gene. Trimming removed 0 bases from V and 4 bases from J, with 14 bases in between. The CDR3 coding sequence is TGTGCCAGCAGCGTAGAGGCAGGGGCTGTGGGGGCCAACGTCCTGACTTTC. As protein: CASSVEAGAVGANVLTF.

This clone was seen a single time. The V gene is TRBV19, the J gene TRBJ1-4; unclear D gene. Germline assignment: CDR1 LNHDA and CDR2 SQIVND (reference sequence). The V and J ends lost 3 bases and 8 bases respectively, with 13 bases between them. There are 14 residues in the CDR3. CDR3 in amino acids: CASSIAGGREKLFF. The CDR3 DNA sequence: TGTGCCAGTAGTATCGCCGGTGGGAGGGAAAAACTGTTTTTT.

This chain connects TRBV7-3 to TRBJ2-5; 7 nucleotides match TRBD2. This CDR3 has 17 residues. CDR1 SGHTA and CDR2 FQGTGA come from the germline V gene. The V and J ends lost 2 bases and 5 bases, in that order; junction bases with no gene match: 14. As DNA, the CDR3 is TGTGCCAGCAGCTTAGGGGGTAGCGGGTGGGTATGGGAGACCCAGTACTTC. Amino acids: CASSLGGSGWVWETQYF. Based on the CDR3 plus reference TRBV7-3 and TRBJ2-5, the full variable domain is GAGVSQTPSNKVTEKGKYVELRCDPISGHTALYWYRQSLGQGPEFLIYFQGTGAADDSGLPNDRFFAVRPEGSVSTLKIQRTERGDSAVYLCASSLGGSGWVWETQYFGPGTRLLVL.

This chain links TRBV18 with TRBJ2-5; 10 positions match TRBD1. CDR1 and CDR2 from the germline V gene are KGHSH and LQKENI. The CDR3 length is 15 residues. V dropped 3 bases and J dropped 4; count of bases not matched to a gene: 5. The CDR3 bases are TGTGCCAGCTCACCCCCGGGACAGGGGTTAGAGACCCAGTACTTC. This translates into CASSPPGQGLETQYF.

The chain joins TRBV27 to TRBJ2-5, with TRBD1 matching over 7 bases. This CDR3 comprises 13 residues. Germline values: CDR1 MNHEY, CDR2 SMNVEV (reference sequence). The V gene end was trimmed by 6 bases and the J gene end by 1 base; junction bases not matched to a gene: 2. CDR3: CASRDRAQETQYF. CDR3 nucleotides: TGTGCCAGCAGAGACAGGGCCCAAGAGACCCAGTACTTC.

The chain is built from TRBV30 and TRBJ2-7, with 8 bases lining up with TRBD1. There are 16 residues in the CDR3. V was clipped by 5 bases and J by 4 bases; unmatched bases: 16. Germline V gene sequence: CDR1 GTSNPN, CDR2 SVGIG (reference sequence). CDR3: CAWSEDRVDRSYEQYF. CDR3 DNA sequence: TGTGCCTGGTCCGAGGACAGGGTGGACAGATCTTACGAGCAGTACTTC.

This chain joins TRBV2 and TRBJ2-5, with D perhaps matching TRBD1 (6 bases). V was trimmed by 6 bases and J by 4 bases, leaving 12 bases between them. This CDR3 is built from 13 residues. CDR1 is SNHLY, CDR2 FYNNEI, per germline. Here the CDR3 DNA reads TGTGCCAGCAGCTACAGGGTCGGAGAGACCCAGTACTTC. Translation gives CASSYRVGETQYF.

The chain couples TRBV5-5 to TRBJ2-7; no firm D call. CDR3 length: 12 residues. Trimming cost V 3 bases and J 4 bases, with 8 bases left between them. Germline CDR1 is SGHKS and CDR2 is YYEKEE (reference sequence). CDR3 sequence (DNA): TGTGCCAGCAGCTCCCCACAGTACGAGCAGTACTTC. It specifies CASSSPQYEQYF.

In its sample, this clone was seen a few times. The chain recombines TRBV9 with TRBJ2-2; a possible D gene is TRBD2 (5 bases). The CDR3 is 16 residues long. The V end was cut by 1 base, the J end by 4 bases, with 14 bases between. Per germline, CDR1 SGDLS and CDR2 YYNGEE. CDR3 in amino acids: CASSVHLGESTGELFF. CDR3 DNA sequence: TGTGCCAGCAGCGTACATCTGGGAGAGAGCACCGGGGAGCTGTTTTTT.

CDR3 protein: CATQRTSSGGYEQYF. The CDR3, as DNA: TGTGCCACCCAAAGGACTAGCTCTGGAGGCTACGAGCAGTACTTC. The chain joins TRBV3-1 (or the pseudogene TRBV3-2) to TRBJ2-7, with 8 positions matching TRBD2. Germline-derived CDR1 and CDR2 are LGHDT and YNNKEL (reference sequence). Trimming took 10 bases from V and 3 from J; bases not matched to a gene: 14. CDR3 size: 15 residues.

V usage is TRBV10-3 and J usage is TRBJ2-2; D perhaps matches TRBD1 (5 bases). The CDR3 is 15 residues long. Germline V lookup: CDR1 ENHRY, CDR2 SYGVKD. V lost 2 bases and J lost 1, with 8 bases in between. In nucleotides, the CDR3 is TGTGCCATCAGTGAGACCAGGGAGAACACCGGGGAGCTGTTTTTT. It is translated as CAISETRENTGELFF.

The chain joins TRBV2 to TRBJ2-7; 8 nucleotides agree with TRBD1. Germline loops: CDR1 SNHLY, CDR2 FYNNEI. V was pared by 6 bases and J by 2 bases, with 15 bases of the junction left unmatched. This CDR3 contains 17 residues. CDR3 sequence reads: CASRAIGQGRGPYEQYF. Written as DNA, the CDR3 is TGTGCCAGCAGGGCCATAGGACAGGGACGGGGCCCCTACGAGCAGTACTTC.

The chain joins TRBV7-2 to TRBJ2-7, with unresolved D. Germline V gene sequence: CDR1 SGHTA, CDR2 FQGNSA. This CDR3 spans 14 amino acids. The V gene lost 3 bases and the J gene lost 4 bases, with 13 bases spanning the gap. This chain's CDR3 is CASSFGSALYEQYF. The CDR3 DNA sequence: TGTGCCAGCAGCTTCGGTTCCGCCCTATACGAGCAGTACTTC.

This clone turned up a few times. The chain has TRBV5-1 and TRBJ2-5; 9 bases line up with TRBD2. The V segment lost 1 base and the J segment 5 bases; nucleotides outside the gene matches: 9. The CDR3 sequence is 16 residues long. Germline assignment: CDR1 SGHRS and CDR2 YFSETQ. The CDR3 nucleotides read TGCGCCAGCAGCTTGCCGGCTAGCGGGAACGGCGAGACCCAGTACTTC. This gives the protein CASSLPASGNGETQYF.

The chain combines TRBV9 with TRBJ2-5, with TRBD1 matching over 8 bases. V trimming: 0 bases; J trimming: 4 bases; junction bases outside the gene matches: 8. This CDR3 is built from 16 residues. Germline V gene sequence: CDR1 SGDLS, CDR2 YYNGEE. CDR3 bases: TGTGCCAGCAGCGTAGGGACAGGGTATGAGGGAGAGACCCAGTACTTC. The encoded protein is CASSVGTGYEGETQYF.

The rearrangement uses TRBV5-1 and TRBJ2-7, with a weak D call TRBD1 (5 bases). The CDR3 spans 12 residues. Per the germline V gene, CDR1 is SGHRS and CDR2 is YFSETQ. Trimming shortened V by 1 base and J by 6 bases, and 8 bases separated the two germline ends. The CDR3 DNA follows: TGCGCCAGCAGCTTGCAGGGTTCCGAGCAGTACTTC. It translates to CASSLQGSEQYF.

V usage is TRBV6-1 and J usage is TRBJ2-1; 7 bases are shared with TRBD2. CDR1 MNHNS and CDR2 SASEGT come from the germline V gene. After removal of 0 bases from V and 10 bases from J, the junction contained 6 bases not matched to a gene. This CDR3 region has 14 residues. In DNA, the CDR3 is TGTGCCAGCAGTGAAGCAGCGGGGTCCAAGGAGCAGTTCTTC. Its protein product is CASSEAAGSKEQFF.

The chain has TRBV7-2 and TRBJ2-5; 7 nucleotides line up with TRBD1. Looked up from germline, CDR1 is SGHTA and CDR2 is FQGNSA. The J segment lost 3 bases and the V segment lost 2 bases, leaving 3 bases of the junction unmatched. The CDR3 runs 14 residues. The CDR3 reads CASSLTGVKETQYF. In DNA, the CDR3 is TGTGCCAGCAGCTTAACAGGGGTAAAAGAGACCCAGTACTTC.

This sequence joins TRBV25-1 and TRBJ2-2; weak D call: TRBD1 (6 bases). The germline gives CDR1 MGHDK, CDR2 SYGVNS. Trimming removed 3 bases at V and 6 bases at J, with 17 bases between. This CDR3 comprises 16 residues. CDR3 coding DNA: TGTGCCAGCAGTGATCCACGAGTAGGGGGTGCCGGGGAGCTGTTTTTT. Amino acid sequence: CASSDPRVGGAGELFF.

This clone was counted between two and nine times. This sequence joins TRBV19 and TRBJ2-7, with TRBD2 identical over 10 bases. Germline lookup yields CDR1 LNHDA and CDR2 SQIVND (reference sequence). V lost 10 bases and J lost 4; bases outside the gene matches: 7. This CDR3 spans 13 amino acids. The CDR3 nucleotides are TGTGCCACCAGGGGTAGCGGGAGGTACGAGCAGTACTTC. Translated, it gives CATRGSGRYEQYF.

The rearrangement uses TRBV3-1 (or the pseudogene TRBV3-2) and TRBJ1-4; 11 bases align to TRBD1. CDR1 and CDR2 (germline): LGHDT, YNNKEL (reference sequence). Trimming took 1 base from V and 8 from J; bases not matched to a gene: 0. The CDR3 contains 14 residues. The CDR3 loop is CASSQGTGGEKLFF. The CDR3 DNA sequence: TGTGCCAGCAGCCAAGGGACAGGGGGCGAAAAACTGTTTTTT.